This paragraph reports one T cell receptor beta chain. Its specific antigen is unknown. With the read ending 3 residues before the CDR3 end, the germline J gene is used to fill in that end. This sample was taken from a study of T cells in women clearing cervical HPV infection (dated by TCRdb to between 2018 and 2020). Looking at the study overall: The cases were fewer than 30 women with histologically confirmed HPV16-related CIN3 or worse, and 2 of these cases were invasive cancers. Quality controls consisted of five blinded duplicates per group, for a total of about 60 samples made up of approximately 50 participants and about ten replicates. Nested within Costa Rica's Guanacaste HPV Natural History Study, an exploratory proof-of-principle case-control study compared TCR repertoires across cervical HPV16 outcomes. Controls were more than 20 women whose single incident HPV16 infection cleared within 12 months without precancer or cancer developing. Since HLA typing was available for only a few women, HLA type could not be ruled out as a confounder. Blood from cases was collected at the visit at which the lesion was first identified, whereas blood from controls was collected once infection was no longer detected. For cases, a median interval of nearly 150 days, with an interquartile range of roughly 80 to 210 days, was observed between lesion detection and blood sampling. The parent cohort enrolled about 9,700 women aged 18 or older in Guanacaste, Costa Rica, in about 1993 to 1994 and followed the women for around seven years. Cases were matched to controls by age within five years and by the year the sample was collected. Median age was approximately 36 years in cases versus 37 to 40 in controls, and baseline characteristics did not differ significantly.

Via the germline V gene, CDR1 is SGHTA and CDR2 FQGTGA. V was cut back by 2 bases and J by 4 bases, leaving a gap of 13 bases between them. From the cysteine up to the phenylalanine, the CDR3 has a length of 15 residues. Sequencing covers 36 bases of the CDR3, shown here with the frame starting at base 1. The immunoSEQ assay used multiplex PCR to amplify TCR beta CDR3 regions from an average of about 1,200 ng of genomic DNA per sample. To correct primer bias, the assay used a complete synthetic TCR repertoire to set an amplification baseline. The amplicons were sequenced on the Illumina platform. On the study's bioinformatics: Sequences were error-corrected by clustering with frequency ratios and a modified nearest-neighbor algorithm and were then analyzed in the immunoSEQ Analyzer with IMGT gene definitions. At each rarefaction depth, TCR richness and evenness were averaged over 20 rarefaction repeats, and samples with fewer sequences than the depth were excluded. Wilcoxon rank sum tests with FDR correction were used to compare relative abundances of V, D and J genes between the groups. For the blinded duplicates, the intraclass correlation was 95.6% for TCR richness and averaged approximately 76% across some 66 gene segments. TCRdb obtained this table from immuneACCESS and retained in-frame rearrangements with V and J assigned. These tables miss some clones; where compared with another copy, unresolved V genes account for less than half of the shortfall, and the remainder is unexplained. D and trimming come from the DNA, and the V and J calls and clone size come from that table. The sample table gives 20,000 to 30,000 clones. Together, the top ten hold 5.4% of the sample.

Every participant had a single incident cervical HPV16 infection, and women with prevalent HPV16 infections were excluded. Cervical HPV DNA was detected by MY09/MY11 PCR and genotyped by dot-blot hybridization. Fifteen mL of heparinized blood were centrifuged, and the buffy coat was split into aliquots, frozen at -30 degrees C, and then kept at -80 degrees C. Genomic DNA was extracted from buffy coat specimens using QIAGEN kits. The paper's findings and limits, for the study overall: Because the number of T cells in each sample was unknown, differences in richness could reflect differing T-cell content rather than repertoire biology. Cases had lower TRBV6-7 relative abundance than controls (approximately 0.11% versus 0.16%; Bonferroni P = 0.0008). Because of the cross-sectional design, the study could not determine whether the associations came before infection or resulted from infection, and neither effector/memory subsets nor HPV-specific T cells were isolated. Across sequencing depths, CIN3+ cases showed significantly higher TCR repertoire richness than controls, but evenness did not differ between the groups. Random forest classifiers that combined richness and V gene abundances separated cases from controls with an estimated AUC of around 0.87.

This receptor chain uses TRBV7-3 and TRBJ2-3; TRBD1 is perhaps the D gene, given 6 matching bases. The sequence derives from a woman between 18 and 70 years old with a cervical HPV16 infection that either progressed to CIN3+ or cleared (not recorded which). Sample: blood buffy coat. CDR3 bases read: TGTGCCAGCAGCTTAGTAGGGGGTATCGCAGATACG. This yields the protein CASSLVGGIADT. The entire CDR3 protein is CASSLVGGIADTQYF.